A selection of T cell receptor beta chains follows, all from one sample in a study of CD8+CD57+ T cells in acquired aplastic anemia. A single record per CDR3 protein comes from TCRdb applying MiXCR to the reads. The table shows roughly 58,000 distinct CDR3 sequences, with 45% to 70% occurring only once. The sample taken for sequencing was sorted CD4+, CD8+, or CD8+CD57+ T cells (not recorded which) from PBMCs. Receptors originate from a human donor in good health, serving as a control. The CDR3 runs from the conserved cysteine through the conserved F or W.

CASSVTPGLIQETQYF TRBJ2-5 TRBV5-5
CSNAGGRGTEAFF TRBJ1-1 TRBV20-1
CSVDNSIGSYTF TRBJ1-2 TRBV29-1
CASSRAGQGVTEAFF TRBJ1-1 TRBV7-6
CASSQNSVSSYNSPLHF TRBJ1-6 TRBV3-1
CASSMTGTDQPQHF TRBJ1-5 TRBV18
CASSEPSGNTIYF TRBJ1-3 TRBV2
CATSDLGTRIAGNNEQFF TRBJ2-1 TRBV24-1
CSAREPRWTNSNSPLHF TRBJ1-6 TRBV20-1
CSVGTGVNTEAFF TRBJ1-1 TRBV29-1
CATSLYRKGTQPQHF TRBJ1-5 TRBV24-1